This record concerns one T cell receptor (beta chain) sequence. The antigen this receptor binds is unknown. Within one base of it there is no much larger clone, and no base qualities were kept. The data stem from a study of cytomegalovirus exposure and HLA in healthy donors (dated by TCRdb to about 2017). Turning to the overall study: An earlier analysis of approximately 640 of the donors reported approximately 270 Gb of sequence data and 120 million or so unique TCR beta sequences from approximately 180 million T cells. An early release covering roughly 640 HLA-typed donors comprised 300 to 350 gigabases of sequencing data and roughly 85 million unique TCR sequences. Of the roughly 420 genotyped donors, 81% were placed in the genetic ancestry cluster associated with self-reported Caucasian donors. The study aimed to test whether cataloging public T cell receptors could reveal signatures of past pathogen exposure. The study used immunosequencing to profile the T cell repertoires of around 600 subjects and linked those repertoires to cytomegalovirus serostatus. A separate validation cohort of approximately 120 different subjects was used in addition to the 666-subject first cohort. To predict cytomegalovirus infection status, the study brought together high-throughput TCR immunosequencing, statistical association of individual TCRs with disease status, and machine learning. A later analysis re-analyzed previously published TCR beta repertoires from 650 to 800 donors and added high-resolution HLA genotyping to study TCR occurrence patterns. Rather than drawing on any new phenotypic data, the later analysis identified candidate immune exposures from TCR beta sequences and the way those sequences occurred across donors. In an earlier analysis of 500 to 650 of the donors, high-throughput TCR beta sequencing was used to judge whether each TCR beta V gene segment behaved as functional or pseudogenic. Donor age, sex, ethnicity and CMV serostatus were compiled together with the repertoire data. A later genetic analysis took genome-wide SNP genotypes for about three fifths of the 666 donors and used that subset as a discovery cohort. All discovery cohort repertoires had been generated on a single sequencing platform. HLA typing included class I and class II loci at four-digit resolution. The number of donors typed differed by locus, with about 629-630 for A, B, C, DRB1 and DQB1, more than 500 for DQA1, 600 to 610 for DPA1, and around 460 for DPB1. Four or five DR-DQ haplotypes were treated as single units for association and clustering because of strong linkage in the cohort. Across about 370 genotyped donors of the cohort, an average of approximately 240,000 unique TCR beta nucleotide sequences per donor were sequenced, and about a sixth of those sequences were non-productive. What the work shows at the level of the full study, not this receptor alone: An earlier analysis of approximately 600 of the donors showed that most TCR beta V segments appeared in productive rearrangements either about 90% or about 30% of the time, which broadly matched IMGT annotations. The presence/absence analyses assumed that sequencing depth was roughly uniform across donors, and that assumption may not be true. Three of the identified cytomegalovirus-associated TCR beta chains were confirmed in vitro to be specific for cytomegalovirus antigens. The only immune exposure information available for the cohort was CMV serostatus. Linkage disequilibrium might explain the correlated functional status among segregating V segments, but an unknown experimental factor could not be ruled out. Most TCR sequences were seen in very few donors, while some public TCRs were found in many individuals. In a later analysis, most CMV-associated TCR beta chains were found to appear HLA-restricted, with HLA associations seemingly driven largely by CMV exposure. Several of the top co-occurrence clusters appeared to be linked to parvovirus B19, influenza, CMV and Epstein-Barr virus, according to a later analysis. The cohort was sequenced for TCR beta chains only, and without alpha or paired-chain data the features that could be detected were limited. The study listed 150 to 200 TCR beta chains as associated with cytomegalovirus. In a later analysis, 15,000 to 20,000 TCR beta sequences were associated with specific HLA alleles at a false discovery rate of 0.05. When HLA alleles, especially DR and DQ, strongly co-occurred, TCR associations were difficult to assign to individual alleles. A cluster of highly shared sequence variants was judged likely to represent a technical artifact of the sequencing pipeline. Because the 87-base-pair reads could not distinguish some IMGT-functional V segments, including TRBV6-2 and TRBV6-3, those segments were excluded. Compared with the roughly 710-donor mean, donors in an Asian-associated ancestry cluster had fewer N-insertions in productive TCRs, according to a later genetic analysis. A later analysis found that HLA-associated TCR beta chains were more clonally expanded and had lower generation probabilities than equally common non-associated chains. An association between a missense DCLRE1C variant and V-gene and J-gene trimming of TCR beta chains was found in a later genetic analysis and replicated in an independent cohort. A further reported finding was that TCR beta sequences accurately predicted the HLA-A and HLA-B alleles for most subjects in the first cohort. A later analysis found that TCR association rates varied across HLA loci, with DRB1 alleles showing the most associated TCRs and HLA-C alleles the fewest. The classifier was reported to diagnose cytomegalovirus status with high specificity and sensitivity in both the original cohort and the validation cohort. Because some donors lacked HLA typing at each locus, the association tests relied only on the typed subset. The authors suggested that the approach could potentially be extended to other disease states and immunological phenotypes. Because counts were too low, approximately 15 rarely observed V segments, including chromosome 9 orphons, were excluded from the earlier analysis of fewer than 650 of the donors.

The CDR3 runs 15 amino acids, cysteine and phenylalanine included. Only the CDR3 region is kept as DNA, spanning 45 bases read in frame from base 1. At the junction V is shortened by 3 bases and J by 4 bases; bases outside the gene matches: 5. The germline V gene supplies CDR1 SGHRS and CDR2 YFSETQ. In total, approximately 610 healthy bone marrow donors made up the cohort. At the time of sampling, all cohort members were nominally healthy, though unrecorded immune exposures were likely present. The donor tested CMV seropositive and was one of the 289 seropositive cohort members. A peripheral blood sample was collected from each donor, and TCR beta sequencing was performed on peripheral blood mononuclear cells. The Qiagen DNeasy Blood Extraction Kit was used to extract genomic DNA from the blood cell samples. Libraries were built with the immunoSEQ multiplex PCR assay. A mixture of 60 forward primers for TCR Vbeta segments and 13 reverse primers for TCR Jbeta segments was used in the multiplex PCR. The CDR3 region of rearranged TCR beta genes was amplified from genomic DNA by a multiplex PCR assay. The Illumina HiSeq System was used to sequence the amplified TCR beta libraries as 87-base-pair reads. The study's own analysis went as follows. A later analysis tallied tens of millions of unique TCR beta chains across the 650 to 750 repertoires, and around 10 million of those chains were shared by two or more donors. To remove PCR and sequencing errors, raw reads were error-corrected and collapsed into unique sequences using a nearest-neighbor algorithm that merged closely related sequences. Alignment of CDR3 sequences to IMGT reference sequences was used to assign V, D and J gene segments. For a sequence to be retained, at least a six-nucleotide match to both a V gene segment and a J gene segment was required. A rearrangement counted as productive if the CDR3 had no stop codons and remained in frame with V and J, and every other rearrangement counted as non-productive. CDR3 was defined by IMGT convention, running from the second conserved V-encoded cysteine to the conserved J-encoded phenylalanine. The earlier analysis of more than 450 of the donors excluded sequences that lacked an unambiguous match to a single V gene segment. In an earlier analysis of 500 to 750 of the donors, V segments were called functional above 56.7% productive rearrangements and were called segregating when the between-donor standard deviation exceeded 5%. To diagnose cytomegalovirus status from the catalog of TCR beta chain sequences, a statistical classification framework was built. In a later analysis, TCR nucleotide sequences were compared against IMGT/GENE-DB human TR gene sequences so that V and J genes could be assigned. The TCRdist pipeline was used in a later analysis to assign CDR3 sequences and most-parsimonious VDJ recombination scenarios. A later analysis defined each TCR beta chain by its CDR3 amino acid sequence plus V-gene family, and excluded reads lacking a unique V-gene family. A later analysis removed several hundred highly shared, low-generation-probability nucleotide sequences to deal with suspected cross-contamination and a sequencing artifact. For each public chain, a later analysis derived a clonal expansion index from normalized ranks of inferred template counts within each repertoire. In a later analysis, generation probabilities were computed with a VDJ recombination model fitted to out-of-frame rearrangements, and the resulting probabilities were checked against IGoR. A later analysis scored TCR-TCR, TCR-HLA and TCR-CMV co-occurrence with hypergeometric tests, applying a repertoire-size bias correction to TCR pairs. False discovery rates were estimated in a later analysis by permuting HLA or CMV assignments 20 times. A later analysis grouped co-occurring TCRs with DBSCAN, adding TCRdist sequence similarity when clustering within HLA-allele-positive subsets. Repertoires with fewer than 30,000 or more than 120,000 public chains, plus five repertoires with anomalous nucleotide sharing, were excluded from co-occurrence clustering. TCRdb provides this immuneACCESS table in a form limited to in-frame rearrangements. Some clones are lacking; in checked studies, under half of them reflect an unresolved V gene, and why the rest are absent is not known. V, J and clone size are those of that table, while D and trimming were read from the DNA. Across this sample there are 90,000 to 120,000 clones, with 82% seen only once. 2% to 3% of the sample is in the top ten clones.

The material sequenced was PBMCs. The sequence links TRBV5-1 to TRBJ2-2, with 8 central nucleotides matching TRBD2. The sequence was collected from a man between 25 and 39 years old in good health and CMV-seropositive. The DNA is TGCGCCAGCAGCTCGGGACTAGTGCTCACCGGGGAGCTGTTTTTT. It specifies CASSSGLVLTGELFF. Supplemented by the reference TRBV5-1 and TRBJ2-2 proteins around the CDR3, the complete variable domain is KAGVTQTPRYLIKTRGQQVTLSCSPISGHRSVSWYQQTPGQGLQFLFEYFSETQRNKGNFPGRFSGRQFSNSRSEMNVSTLELGDSALYLCASSSGLVLTGELFFGEGSRLTVL.